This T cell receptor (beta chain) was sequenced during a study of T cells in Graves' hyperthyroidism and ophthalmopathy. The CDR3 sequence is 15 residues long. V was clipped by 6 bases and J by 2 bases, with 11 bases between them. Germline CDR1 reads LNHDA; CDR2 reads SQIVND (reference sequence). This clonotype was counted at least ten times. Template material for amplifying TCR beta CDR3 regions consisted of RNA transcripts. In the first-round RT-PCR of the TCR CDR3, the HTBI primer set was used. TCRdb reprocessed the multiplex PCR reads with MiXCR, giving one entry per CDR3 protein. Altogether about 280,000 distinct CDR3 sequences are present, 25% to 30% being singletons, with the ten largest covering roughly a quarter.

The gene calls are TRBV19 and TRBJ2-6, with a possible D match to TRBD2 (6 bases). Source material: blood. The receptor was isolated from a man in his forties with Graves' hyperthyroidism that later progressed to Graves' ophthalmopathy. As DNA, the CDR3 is TGTGCCAGTAGGACCTGGGGGGCTGGGGCCAACGTCCTGACTTTC. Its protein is CASRTWGAGANVLTF. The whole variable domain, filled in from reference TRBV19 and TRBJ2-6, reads DGGITQSPKYLFRKEGQNVTLSCEQNLNHDAMYWYRQDPGQGLRLIYYSQIVNDFQKGDIAEGYSVSREKKESFPLTVTSAQKNPTAFYLCASRTWGAGANVLTFGAGSRLTVL.